This section outlines one T cell receptor beta chain sequence together with its context. The germline gives CDR1 SEHNR, CDR2 FQNEAQ (reference sequence). The CDR3 is 15 residues long. The junction had 10 bases not matched to a gene; V was cut back by 4 bases and J by 8 bases. The PCR ran on 60 Vbeta and 13 Jbeta primers. Profiled with immunoSEQ multiplex PCR; TCRdb holds only in-frame clones, not every one. This sample has 130,000 to 150,000 clones, with approximately 80% found just once. The sample comes from a study of cytomegalovirus exposure and HLA in healthy donors. The origin of this receptor is a male donor in good health and CMV-seronegative. What was sequenced was PBMCs. This chain joins TRBV7-9 and TRBJ1-4, with 7 bases fitting TRBD1. As DNA, the CDR3 is TGTGCCAGCAGCTCGCGACAGGGTAGTTACGAAAAACTGTTTTTT. It encodes CASSSRQGSYEKLFF.